This is a list of T cell receptor beta chains from one sample in a study of cytomegalovirus exposure and HLA in healthy donors. Produced via immunoSEQ multiplex PCR; TCRdb's table is partial and in-frame only. The sample contains approximately 130,000 clones, over 70% of which appear only once. The sample was PBMCs. Source of these receptors: a woman between 18 and 29 years old in good health and CMV-seronegative. Each CDR3 is given with its conserved first and last residue. Fields, in order: V gene, clone size, J gene, D gene, CDR3 protein, CDR3 DNA. The D gene is left open where the match is weak. Clone size is shown for a subset of rows, as once, few, many or a class of expanded clone.

TRBV10-2	.	TRBJ2-7	.	CASSEPRRSSYEQYF	TGCGCCAGCAGTGAGCCTAGACGGAGCTCCTACGAGCAGTACTTC
TRBV7-2	.	TRBJ1-5	.	CASERGLGNQPQHF	TGTGCCAGCGAGAGAGGGTTGGGCAATCAGCCCCAGCATTTT
TRBV19	.	TRBJ1-3	.	CASSSYSRNTIYF	TGTGCCAGTAGTAGTTACAGCAGAAACACCATATATTTT
TRBV12-5	once	TRBJ1-4	.	CASGFGGSREKLFF	TGTGCTAGTGGTTTTGGGGGCTCTAGGGAAAAACTGTTTTTT
TRBV15	.	TRBJ2-3	TRBD2	CATSRGLAGALHTQYF	TGTGCCACCAGCAGAGGGCTAGCGGGAGCACTCCATACGCAGTATTTT
TRBV20-1	.	TRBJ2-3	.	CSARLTDTQYF	TGCAGTGCTAGGTTAACAGATACGCAGTATTTT
TRBV27	.	TRBJ1-5	TRBD1	CASSLLGQGYNQPQHF	TGTGCCAGCAGTCTTCTGGGACAGGGATACAATCAGCCCCAGCATTTT
TRBV7-2	.	TRBJ2-7	TRBD1	CASSLAAGGSGYEQYF	TGTGCCAGCAGCTTAGCGGCAGGGGGATCGGGGTACGAGCAGTACTTC
TRBV23-1	.	TRBJ2-5	.	CASTIDSHQETQYF	TGCGCCAGCACCATTGACAGCCACCAAGAGACCCAGTACTTC
TRBV6-5	once	TRBJ2-7	TRBD1	CASSYDRGIYEQYF	TGTGCCAGCAGTTACGACAGGGGGATCTACGAGCAGTACTTC
TRBV19	.	TRBJ1-2	.	CASSRTDYGYTF	TGTGCCAGTAGTCGCACTGACTATGGCTACACCTTC
TRBV9	few	TRBJ1-2	TRBD1	CASSVGGGGPSLYGYTF	TGTGCCAGCAGCGTAGGTGGAGGGGGCCCTTCCCTCTATGGCTACACCTTC
TRBV25-1	few	TRBJ2-7	TRBD1	CASSGPTGPSYEQYF	TGTGCCAGCAGTGGCCCGACAGGGCCCTCCTACGAGCAGTACTTC
TRBV7-2	.	TRBJ2-7	.	CASSPDSPLTYHEQYF	TGTGCCAGCAGCCCCGATAGTCCCCTAACGTACCACGAGCAGTACTTC
TRBV19	.	TRBJ1-4	.	CASSKAGLSEKLFF	TGTGCCAGTAGTAAGGCAGGCTTAAGTGAAAAACTGTTTTTT
TRBV5-6	.	TRBJ1-2	.	CASSLEGQPGAYGYTF	TGTGCCAGCAGCTTGGAAGGCCAGCCAGGGGCCTATGGCTACACCTTC
TRBV19	.	TRBJ2-3	TRBD2	CASNDAGRGTQYF	TGTGCCAGTAACGACGCGGGGAGGGGTACGCAGTATTTT
TRBV15	.	TRBJ1-5	TRBD1	CATSLRVGQGIHQPQHF	TGTGCCACCAGCCTGAGGGTGGGACAGGGTATCCATCAGCCCCAGCATTTT
TRBV6-6	.	TRBJ1-5	TRBD1	CASSNRQGSQPQHF	TGTGCCAGCTCGAACCGACAGGGGAGCCAGCCCCAGCATTTT
TRBV5-5	.	TRBJ2-7	.	CASSLLAHEQYF	TGTGCCAGCAGCTTACTAGCCCACGAGCAGTACTTC
TRBV5-1	.	TRBJ1-1	.	CASSVTVMNTEAFF	TGCGCCAGCAGCGTGACAGTGATGAACACTGAAGCTTTCTTT
TRBV7-2	.	TRBJ2-1	.	CASSSVSGSSYNEQFF	TGTGCCAGCAGCTCCGTTAGCGGAAGCTCCTACAATGAGCAGTTCTTC
TRBV19	few	TRBJ2-3	TRBD2	CASSLGLAGADTQYF	TGTGCCAGTAGCCTCGGACTAGCGGGAGCAGATACGCAGTATTTT
TRBV11-2	.	TRBJ1-1	.	CASSPRRTSGGGTEAFF	TGTGCCAGCAGCCCGCGACGAACGTCCGGGGGAGGTACTGAAGCTTTCTTT
TRBV19	.	TRBJ2-3	.	CASSFQSTGTDTQYF	TGTGCCAGTAGTTTCCAGTCGACAGGCACAGATACGCAGTATTTT
TRBV27	few	TRBJ2-3	TRBD1	CASSSAGGTDTQYF	TGTGCCAGCAGTTCGGCAGGGGGAACAGATACGCAGTATTTT
TRBV7-8	few	TRBJ2-7	.	CASSLAPAYEQYF	TGTGCCAGCAGCTTAGCCCCCGCCTACGAGCAGTACTTC
TRBV29-1	.	TRBJ1-6	.	CSVAYSTGEGYNSPLHF	TGCAGCGTTGCCTACTCGACGGGGGAGGGCTATAATTCACCCCTCCACTTT
TRBV5-4	once	TRBJ1-3	TRBD1	CASSSSGGGGNTIYF	TGTGCCAGCAGCTCTTCAGGGGGCGGCGGAAACACCATATATTTT
TRBV13	.	TRBJ1-3	.	CASSLQGGFSGNTIYF	TGTGCCAGCAGCTTACAGGGAGGATTTTCTGGAAACACCATATATTTT
TRBV5-1	once	TRBJ1-6	.	CASSFQVDSPLHF	TGCGCCAGCAGCTTCCAGGTCGATTCACCCCTCCACTTT
TRBV6-5	.	TRBJ2-7	.	CASRHPSSYEQYF	TGTGCCAGCAGACACCCCAGCTCCTACGAGCAGTACTTC
TRBV4-1	.	TRBJ2-7	.	CASSQAKPYLDEQYF	TGCGCCAGCAGCCAAGCCAAACCTTATTTAGACGAGCAGTACTTC
TRBV14	.	TRBJ2-3	TRBD2	CASSQTPGLAVSTDTQYF	TGTGCCAGCAGCCAGACACCCGGACTAGCGGTGAGCACAGATACGCAGTATTTT
TRBV6-5	.	TRBJ1-2	.	CASSYSRGKGRGYTF	TGTGCCAGCAGTTACTCGAGGGGGAAGGGTAGGGGCTACACCTTC
TRBV27	.	TRBJ2-2	.	CASREQPGELFF	TGTGCCAGCAGGGAGCAGCCCGGGGAGCTGTTTTTT
TRBV19	.	TRBJ2-3	TRBD1	CASSIGVGTGTTDTQYF	TGTGCCAGTAGTATTGGGGTCGGGACAGGGACCACAGATACGCAGTATTTT
TRBV6-1	few	TRBJ1-5	.	CASSERGWGNQPQHF	TGTGCCAGCAGTGAACGGGGTTGGGGCAATCAGCCCCAGCATTTT
TRBV13	.	TRBJ2-2	TRBD1	CASSLIRGPDISNTGELFF	TGTGCCAGCAGCCTTATCAGGGGGCCCGATATATCGAACACCGGGGAGCTGTTTTTT
TRBV2	.	TRBJ1-3	.	CASSAGTGNTIYF	TGTGCCAGCAGTGCAGGAACTGGAAACACCATATATTTT
TRBV5-1	.	TRBJ1-1	.	CASSSRPPGGMNTEAFF	TGCGCCAGCAGCTCTCGGCCCCCCGGCGGAATGAACACTGAAGCTTTCTTT